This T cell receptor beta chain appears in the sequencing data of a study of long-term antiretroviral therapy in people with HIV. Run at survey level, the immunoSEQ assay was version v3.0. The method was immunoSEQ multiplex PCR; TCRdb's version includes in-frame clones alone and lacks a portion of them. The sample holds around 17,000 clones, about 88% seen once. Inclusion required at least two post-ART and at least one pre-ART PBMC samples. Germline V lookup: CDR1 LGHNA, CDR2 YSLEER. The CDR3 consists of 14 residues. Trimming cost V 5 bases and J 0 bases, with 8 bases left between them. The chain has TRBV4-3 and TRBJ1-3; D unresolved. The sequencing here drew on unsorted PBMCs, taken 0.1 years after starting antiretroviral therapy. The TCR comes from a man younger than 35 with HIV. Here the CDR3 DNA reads TGCGCCAGCAGCTTATCAATCTCTGGAAACACCATATATTTT. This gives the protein CASSLSISGNTIYF.